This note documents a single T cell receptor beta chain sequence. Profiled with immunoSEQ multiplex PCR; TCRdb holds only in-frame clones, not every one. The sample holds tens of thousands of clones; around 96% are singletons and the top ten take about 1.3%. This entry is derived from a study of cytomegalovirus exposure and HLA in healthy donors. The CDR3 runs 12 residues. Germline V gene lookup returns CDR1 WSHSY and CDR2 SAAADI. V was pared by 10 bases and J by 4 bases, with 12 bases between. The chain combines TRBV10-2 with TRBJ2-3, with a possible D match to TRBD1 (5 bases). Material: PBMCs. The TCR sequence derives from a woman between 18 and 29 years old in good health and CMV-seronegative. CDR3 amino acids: CATLQGPDTQYF. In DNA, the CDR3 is TGCGCCACCCTCCAGGGCCCAGATACGCAGTATTTT.